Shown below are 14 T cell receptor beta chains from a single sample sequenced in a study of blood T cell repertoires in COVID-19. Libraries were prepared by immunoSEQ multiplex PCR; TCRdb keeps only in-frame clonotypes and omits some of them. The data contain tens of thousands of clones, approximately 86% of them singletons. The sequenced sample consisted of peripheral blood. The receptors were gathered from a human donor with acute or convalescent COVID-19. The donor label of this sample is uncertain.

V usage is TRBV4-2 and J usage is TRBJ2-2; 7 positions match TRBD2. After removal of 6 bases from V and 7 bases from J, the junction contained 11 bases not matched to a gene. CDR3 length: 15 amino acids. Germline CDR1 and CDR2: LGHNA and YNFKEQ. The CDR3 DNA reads TGTGCCAGCAGGAATGGGAGGGGAGGAGGCGGGGAGCTGTTTTTT. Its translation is CASRNGRGGGGELFF.

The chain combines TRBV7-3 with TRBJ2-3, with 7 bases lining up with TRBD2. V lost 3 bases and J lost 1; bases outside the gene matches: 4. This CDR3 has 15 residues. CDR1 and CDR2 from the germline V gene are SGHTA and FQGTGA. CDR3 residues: CASSFGGGGTDTQYF. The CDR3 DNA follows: TGTGCCAGCAGCTTTGGGGGAGGGGGCACAGATACGCAGTATTTT.

CDR3 protein: CASSYTGFADGYTF. The CDR3 DNA is TGTGCCAGTAGCTATACAGGGTTCGCGGATGGCTACACCTTC. The chain couples TRBV19 to TRBJ1-2; a weak D match, TRBD1 (6 bases). V lost 6 bases to trimming and J lost 6 bases, with 17 bases between them. The CDR3 runs 14 residues. Germline values: CDR1 LNHDA, CDR2 SQIVND (reference sequence).

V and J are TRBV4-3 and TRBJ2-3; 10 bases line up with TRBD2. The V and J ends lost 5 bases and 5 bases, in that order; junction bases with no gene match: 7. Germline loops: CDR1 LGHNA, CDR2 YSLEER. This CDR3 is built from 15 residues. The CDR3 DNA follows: TGCGCCAGCAGCTTGAGCGGGGGGGGGTTAGATACGCAGTATTTT. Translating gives CASSLSGGGLDTQYF.

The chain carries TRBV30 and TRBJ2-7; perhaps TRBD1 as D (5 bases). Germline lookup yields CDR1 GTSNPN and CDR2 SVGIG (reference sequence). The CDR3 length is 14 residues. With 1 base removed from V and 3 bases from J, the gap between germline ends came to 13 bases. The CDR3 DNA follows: TGTGCCTGGAGTGGCGTAGGGGTAGGCTACGAGCAGTACTTC. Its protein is CAWSGVGVGYEQYF.

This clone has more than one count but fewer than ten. Here the CDR3 reads CASSLAEDYEQYF. The DNA of the CDR3 is TGTGCCAGCAGCTTAGCAGAGGACTACGAGCAGTACTTC. The chain has TRBV7-6 and TRBJ2-7; no reliable D call. The germline V and J ends were trimmed by 0 bases and 3 bases, with 6 bases remaining between them. The length of the CDR3 is 13 residues. Germline V gene data show CDR1 as SGHVS and CDR2 as FNYEAQ.

CDR3 DNA sequence: TGTGCCAGCAGCCCACTTATCCCGACAGGGGCTAGCACAGATACGCAGTATTTT. Translated: CASSPLIPTGASTDTQYF. The V gene is TRBV7-6, the J gene TRBJ2-3, with TRBD1 matching over 8 bases. The CDR3 contains 18 residues. With V trimmed by 5 bases and J by 0 bases, 13 bases remained unmatched. The germline CDR1 and CDR2 sequences are SGHVS and FNYEAQ.

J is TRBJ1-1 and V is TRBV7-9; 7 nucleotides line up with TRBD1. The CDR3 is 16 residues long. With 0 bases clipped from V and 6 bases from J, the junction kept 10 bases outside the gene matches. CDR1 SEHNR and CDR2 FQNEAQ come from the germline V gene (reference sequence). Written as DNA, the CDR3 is TGTGCCAGCAGCTTAGCGAATATTCCGGGACAGCCTGAAGCTTTCTTT. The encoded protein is CASSLANIPGQPEAFF.

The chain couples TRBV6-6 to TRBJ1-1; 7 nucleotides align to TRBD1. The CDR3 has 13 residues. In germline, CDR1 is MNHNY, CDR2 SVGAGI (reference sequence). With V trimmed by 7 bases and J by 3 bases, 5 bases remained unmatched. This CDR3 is CASTLQGYTEAFF. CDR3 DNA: TGTGCCAGCACCCTACAGGGGTACACTGAAGCTTTCTTT.

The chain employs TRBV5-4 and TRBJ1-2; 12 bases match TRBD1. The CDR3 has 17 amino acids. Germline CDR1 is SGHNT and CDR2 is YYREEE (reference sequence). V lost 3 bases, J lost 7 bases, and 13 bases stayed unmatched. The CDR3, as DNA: TGTGCCAGCAGCTCGCTTGTAACCGGGACAGGGGGCAGTGGCTACACCTTC. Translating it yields CASSSLVTGTGGSGYTF. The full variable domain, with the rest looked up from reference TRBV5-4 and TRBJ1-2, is ETGVTQSPTHLIKTRGQQVTLRCSSQSGHNTVSWYQQALGQGPQFIFQYYREEENGRGNFPPRFSGLQFPNYSSELNVNALELDDSALYLCASSSLVTGTGGSGYTFGSGTRLTVV.

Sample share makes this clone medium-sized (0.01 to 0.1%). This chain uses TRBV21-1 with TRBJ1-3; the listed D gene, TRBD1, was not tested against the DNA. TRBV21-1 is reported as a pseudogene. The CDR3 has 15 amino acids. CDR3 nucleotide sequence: TGTGCCAGCAGCAGGAGGGACAGCTCTGGAAACACCATATATTTT. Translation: CASSRRDSSGNTIYF.

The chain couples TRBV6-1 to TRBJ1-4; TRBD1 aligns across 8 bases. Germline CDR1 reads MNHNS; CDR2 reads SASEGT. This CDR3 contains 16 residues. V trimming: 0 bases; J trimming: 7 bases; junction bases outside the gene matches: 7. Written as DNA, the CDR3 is TGTGCCAGCAGTGAAGCCCGGCAGGGGGCTTTTGAAAAACTGTTTTTT. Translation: CASSEARQGAFEKLFF.

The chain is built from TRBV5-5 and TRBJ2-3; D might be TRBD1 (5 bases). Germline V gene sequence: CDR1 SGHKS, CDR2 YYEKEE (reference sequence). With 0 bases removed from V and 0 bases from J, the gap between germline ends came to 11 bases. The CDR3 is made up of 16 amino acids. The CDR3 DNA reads TGTGCCAGCAGCTTGGCGTTACAGGCTAGCACAGATACGCAGTATTTT. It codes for CASSLALQASTDTQYF. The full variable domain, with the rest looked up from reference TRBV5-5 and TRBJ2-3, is DAGVTQSPTHLIKTRGQQVTLRCSPISGHKSVSWYQQVLGQGPQFIFQYYEKEERGRGNFPDRFSARQFPNYSSELNVNALLLGDSALYLCASSLALQASTDTQYFGPGTRLTVL.

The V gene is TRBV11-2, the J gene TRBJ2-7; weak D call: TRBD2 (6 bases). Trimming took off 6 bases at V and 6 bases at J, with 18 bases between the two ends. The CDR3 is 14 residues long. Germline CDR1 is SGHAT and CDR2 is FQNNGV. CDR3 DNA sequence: TGTGCCAGCAGGTCCGGGACTGACCTTGGCGAGCAGTACTTC. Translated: CASRSGTDLGEQYF. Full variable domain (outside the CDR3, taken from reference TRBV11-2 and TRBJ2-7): EAGVAQSPRYKIIEKRQSVAFWCNPISGHATLYWYQQILGQGPKLLIQFQNNGVVDDSQLPKDRFSAERLKGVDSTLKIQPAKLEDSAVYLCASRSGTDLGEQYFGPGTRLTVT.